This T cell receptor (beta chain) was identified during a study of PD-L1 blockade in urothelial cancer. As for the study in general: Blood was analyzed 3 weeks (second dose) and 6 weeks after treatment start.

This CDR3 has 13 residues. Trimming took 5 bases from V and 4 from J; bases not matched to a gene: 5. Germline loops: CDR1 GTSNPN, CDR2 SVGIG (reference sequence). As for this clone: Its antigen is unidentified.

Spike-ins of synthetic TCR analog templates went into each PCR. Data came from immunoSEQ multiplex PCR; TCRdb stores just in-frame clones and leaves some out. The repertoire holds tens of thousands of clones, roughly 79% seen once, with 3.2% in the top ten. General study points: Below-median blood TCR clonality before treatment forecast better survival.

Time point noted: pretreatment peripheral blood. This receptor was identified in a man between 65 and 79 years old with urothelial cancer. This sample comprised PBMCs, obtained around atezolizumab (anti-PD-L1) treatment. This chain uses TRBV30 with TRBJ2-5, with 9 bases that match TRBD2. The CDR3 coding sequence is TGTGCCTGGGTCGTAGCGGGAGCAGAGACCCAGTACTTC. Its translation: CAWVVAGAETQYF.